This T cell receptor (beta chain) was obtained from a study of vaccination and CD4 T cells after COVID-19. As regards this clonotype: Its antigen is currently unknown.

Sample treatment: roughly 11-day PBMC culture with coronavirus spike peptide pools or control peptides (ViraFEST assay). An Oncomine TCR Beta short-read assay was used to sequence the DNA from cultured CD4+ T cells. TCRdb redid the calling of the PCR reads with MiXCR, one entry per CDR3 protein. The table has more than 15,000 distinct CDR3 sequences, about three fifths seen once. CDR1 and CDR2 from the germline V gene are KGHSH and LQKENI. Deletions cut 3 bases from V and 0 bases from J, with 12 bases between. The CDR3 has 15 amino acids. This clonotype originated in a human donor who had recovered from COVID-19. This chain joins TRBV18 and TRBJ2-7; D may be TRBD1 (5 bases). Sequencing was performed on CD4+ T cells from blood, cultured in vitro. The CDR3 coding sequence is TGTGCCAGCTCACCGGGGCCAATAGACTCCTACGAGCAGTACTTC. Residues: CASSPGPIDSYEQYF.